This T cell receptor (beta chain) was recorded in a study of cytomegalovirus exposure and HLA in healthy donors. Study-level information: The study's early data release held 75 million to 95 million unique TCRs from HLA-typed donors.

From germline, CDR1 is WNHNN and CDR2 SYGVQD (reference sequence). The V end lost 2 bases, the J end lost 3 bases, and 14 bases lay between the germline ends. The CDR3 is 15 amino acids. 13 Jbeta primers and 60 Vbeta primers were used for the PCR. Method: immunoSEQ multiplex PCR; TCRdb's copy keeps in-frame clones and lacks some. The sample carries approximately 150,000 clones, 84% recorded once. There were likely unrecorded immune exposures, though donors were nominally healthy when sampled. Study outcomes and limitations: Later analysis showed TCR association rates varying by HLA locus, highest for DRB1 and lowest for HLA-C. In a later analysis, V- and J-gene trimming of beta chains associated with a DCLRE1C missense variant, replicated independently.

To note about this clone: Its cognate antigen is unknown.

The receptor's source is a man younger than 40 in good health and CMV-seronegative. Sequenced input: PBMCs. The chain uses TRBV10-1 and TRBJ2-7; possible D gene TRBD1, 6 bases. DNA of the CDR3: TGCGCCAGCAGTGAGCCCTACAGGGTTCTCTACGAGCAGTACTTC. Protein product: CASSEPYRVLYEQYF.